This entry lists 6 T cell receptor beta chains sequenced from one sample in a study of blood T cells in healthy people across ages. A second PCR of roughly 7 to 11 cycles used a sample-barcoded 5' primer and a J-beta primer mix. TCRdb independently ran MiXCR on the 5' RACE reads; one entry per CDR3 protein. The sample lists more than 800,000 distinct CDR3 sequences; 40% to 45% were seen once. Sequencing input: blood. These TCRs come from a woman between 55 and 75 years old in good health.

Turning to this clonotype: This may be a read error, as it is one base from a much larger clone. V gene TRBV27 combines with J gene TRBJ2-3; 7 nucleotides line up with TRBD2. Germline-derived CDR1 and CDR2 are MNHEY and SMNVEV (reference sequence). Trimming removed 5 bases from V and 3 bases from J; junction bases left unmatched: 2. The CDR3 covers 13 residues. The CDR3 loop is CASSHGGTDTQYF. The CDR3 nucleotides are TGTGCCAGCAGTCACGGGGGGACAGATACGCAGTATTTT.

The V call is TRBV2, the J call TRBJ2-5; D is ambiguous. Germline CDR1 is SNHLY and CDR2 is FYNNEI. The CDR3 is 13 residues long. V was trimmed by 5 bases and J by 5 bases, leaving 12 bases between them. The chain's CDR3 is CASSTFGPETQYF. The CDR3, as DNA: TGTGCCAGCAGTACGTTTGGGCCGGAGACCCAGTACTTC. The full variable domain, rest sourced from reference TRBV2 and TRBJ2-5, is EPEVTQTPSHQVTQMGQEVILRCVPISNHLYFYWYRQILGQKVEFLVSFYNNEISEKSEIFDDQFSVERPDGSNFTLKIRSTKLEDSAMYFCASSTFGPETQYFGPGTRLLVL.

This clonotype was detected only a few times. This sequence joins TRBV20-1 and TRBJ2-5; the match to TRBD2 covers 9 bases. CDR1 is DFQATT, CDR2 SNEGSKA, per germline (reference sequence). V lost 2 bases, J lost 1 base, and 11 bases stayed unmatched. This CDR3 is 17 amino acids long. Here the CDR3 reads CSARTLSGSALQETQYF. As DNA, the CDR3 is TGCAGTGCTAGAACCCTTAGCGGGAGCGCCCTCCAAGAGACCCAGTACTTC.

This clonotype was found a few times. This sequence joins TRBV4-2 and TRBJ2-1, with 7 nucleotides matching TRBD2. The CDR3 length is 14 residues. Looked up from germline, CDR1 is LGHNA and CDR2 is YNFKEQ. The V gene end was trimmed by 0 bases and the J gene end by 15 bases; junction bases not matched to a gene: 11. CDR3 region: CASSQDGLVISPFF. Here the CDR3 DNA reads TGTGCCAGCAGCCAAGACGGACTAGTCATAAGTCCGTTCTTC.

This clonotype was seen many times. The CDR3 is CASSQAGGTYGYTF. The CDR3 nucleotides are TGTGCCAGCAGCCAGGCAGGGGGTACTTATGGCTACACCTTC. The chain links TRBV3-1 to TRBJ1-2; 7 positions agree with TRBD1. The J segment lost 5 bases and the V segment lost 3 bases, leaving 6 bases of the junction unmatched. The CDR3 length is 14 residues. Germline V gene sequence: CDR1 LGHDT, CDR2 YNNKEL (reference sequence).

The chain carries TRBV29-1 and TRBJ2-1, with 7 bases aligning to TRBD1. Germline loops: CDR1 SQVTM, CDR2 ANQGSEA. This CDR3 comprises 17 residues. V lost 6 bases to trimming and J lost 0 bases; unmatched junction nucleotides: 14. CDR3 coding DNA: TGCAGCGTGACAGGGCACCAATCTACAAGCTCCTACAATGAGCAGTTCTTC. It specifies CSVTGHQSTSSYNEQFF.